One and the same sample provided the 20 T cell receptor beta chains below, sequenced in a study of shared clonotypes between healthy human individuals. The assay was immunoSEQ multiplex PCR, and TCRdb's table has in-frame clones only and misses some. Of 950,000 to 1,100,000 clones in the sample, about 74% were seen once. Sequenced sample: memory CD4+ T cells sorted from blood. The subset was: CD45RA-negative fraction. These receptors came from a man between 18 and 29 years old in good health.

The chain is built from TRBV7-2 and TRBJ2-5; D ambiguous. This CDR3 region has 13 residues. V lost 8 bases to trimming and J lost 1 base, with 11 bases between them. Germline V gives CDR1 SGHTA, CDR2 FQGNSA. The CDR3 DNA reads TGTGCCAGCGCTCGTCAGACCCAAGAGACCCAGTACTTC. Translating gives CASARQTQETQYF.

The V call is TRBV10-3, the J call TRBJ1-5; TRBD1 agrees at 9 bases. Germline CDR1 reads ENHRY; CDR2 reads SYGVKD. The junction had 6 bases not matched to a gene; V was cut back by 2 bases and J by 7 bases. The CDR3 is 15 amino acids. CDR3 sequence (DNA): TGTGCCATCAGTGAGCGAACAGGGGGCGGGCAGCCCCAGCATTTT. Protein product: CAISERTGGGQPQHF.

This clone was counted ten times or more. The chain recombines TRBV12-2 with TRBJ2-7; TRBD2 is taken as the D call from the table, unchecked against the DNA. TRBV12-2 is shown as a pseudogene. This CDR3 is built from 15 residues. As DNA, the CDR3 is TGTGCAAGTCGCTTAGCCGGGACTAGCGTCTACGAGCAGTACTTC. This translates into CASRLAGTSVYEQYF.

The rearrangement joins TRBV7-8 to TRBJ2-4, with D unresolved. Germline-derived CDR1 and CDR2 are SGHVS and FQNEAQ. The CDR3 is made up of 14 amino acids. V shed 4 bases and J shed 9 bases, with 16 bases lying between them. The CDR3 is CASSSGTGLTIQYF. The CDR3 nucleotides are TGTGCCAGCAGCTCGGGCACCGGGCTGACCATTCAGTACTTC. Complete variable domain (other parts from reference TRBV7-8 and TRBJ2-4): GAGVSQSPRYKVAKRGQDVALRCDPISGHVSLFWYQQALGQGPEFLTYFQNEAQLDKSGLPSDRFFAERPEGSVSTLKIQRTQQEDSAVYLCASSSGTGLTIQYFGAGTRLSVL.

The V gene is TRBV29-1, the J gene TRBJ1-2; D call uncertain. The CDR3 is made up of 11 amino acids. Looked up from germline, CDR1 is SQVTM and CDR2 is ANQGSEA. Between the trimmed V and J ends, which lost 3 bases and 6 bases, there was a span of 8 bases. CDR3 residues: CSVDPGNGYTF. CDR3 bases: TGCAGCGTTGACCCCGGGAATGGCTACACCTTC.

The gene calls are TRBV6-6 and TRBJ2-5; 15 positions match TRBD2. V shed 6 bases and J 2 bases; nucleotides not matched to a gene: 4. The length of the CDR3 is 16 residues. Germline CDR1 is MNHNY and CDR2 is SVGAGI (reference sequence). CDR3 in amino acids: CASSRGLAGGQETQYF. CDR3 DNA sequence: TGTGCCAGCAGCCGCGGACTAGCGGGAGGGCAAGAGACCCAGTACTTC.

Here the CDR3 reads CASSEAGQGSNQPQHF. The CDR3 bases are TGTGCCAGCAGTGAAGCGGGACAGGGGAGCAATCAGCCCCAGCATTTT. The rearrangement links TRBV6-1 to TRBJ1-5, with 10 bases that match TRBD1. Germline CDR1 MNHNS, CDR2 SASEGT. The CDR3 is made up of 16 amino acids. V shed 0 bases and J 1 base; nucleotides not matched to a gene: 0.

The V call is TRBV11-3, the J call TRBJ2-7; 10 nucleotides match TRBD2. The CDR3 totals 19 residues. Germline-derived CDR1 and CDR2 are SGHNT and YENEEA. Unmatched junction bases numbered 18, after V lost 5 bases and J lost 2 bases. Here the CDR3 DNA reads TGTGCCAGCAGCCGGAAGGGTGGGATAGCGGGAGGTAGTCCCTACGAGCAGTACTTC. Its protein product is CASSRKGGIAGGSPYEQYF. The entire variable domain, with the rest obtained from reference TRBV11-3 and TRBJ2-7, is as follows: EAGVVQSPRYKIIEKKQPVAFWCNPISGHNTLYWYLQNLGQGPELLIRYENEEAVDDSQLPKDRFSAERLKGVDSTLKIQPAELGDSAVYLCASSRKGGIAGGSPYEQYFGPGTRLTVT.

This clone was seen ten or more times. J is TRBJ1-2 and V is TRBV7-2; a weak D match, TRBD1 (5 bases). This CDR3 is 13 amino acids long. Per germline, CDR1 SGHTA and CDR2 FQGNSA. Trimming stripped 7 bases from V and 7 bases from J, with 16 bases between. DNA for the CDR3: TGTGCCAGCACCCCGTCACGGAGGGGTGGCTACACCTTC. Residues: CASTPSRRGGYTF.

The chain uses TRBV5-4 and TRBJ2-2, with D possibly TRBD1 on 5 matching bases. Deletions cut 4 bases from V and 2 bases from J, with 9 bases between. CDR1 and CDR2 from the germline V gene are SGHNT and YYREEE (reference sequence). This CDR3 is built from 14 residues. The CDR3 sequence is CASSKWTNTGELFF. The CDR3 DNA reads TGTGCCAGCAGCAAATGGACAAACACCGGGGAGCTGTTTTTT. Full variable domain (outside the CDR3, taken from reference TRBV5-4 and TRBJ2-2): ETGVTQSPTHLIKTRGQQVTLRCSSQSGHNTVSWYQQALGQGPQFIFQYYREEENGRGNFPPRFSGLQFPNYSSELNVNALELDDSALYLCASSKWTNTGELFFGEGSRLTVL.

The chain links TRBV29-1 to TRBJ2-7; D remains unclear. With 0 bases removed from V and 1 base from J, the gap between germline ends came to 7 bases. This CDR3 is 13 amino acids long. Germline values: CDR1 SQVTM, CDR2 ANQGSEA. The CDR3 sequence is CSVEDWQSYEQYF. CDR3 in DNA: TGCAGCGTTGAAGATTGGCAGTCCTACGAGCAGTACTTC.

CDR3 protein: CASSLTSWSAGELFF. The DNA for the CDR3 is TGTGCCAGCAGCCTGACATCCTGGTCTGCCGGGGAGCTGTTTTTT. This rearrangement joins TRBV5-8 to TRBJ2-2; D unresolved. The V end was cut by 4 bases, the J end by 6 bases, with 16 bases between. The V gene's germline CDR1 is SGHTS and CDR2 YDEGEE. This CDR3 is 15 amino acids long.

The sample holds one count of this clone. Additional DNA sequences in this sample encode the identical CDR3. CDR3 in amino acids: CASGLGRQETQYF. The CDR3 DNA reads TGTGCTAGTGGTTTGGGCAGACAAGAGACCCAGTACTTC. This chain connects TRBV12-5 to TRBJ2-5; D not certain. The CDR3 length is 13 residues. Germline loops: CDR1 LGHNT, CDR2 FRNRAP. Trimming cost V 1 base and J 2 bases, with 5 bases left between them. The full variable domain, with the rest looked up from reference TRBV12-5 and TRBJ2-5, is DARVTQTPRHKVTEMGQEVTMRCQPILGHNTVFWYRQTMMQGLELLAYFRNRAPLDDSGMPKDRFSAEMPDATLATLKIQPSEPRDSAVYFCASGLGRQETQYFGPGTRLLVL.

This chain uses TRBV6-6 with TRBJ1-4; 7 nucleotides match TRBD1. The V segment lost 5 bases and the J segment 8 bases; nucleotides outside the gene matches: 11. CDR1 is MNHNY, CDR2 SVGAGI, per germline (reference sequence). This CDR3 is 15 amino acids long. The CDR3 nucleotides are TGTGCCAGCAGTGCTAATACAGGGGCCCAGGAAAAACTGTTTTTT. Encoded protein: CASSANTGAQEKLFF.

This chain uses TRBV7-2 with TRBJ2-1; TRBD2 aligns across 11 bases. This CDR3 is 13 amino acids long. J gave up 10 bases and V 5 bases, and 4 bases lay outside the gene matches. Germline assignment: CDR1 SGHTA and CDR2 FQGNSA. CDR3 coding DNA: TGTGCCAGCAGCCCAGGGACTAGCGGAGAGCAGTTCTTC. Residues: CASSPGTSGEQFF.

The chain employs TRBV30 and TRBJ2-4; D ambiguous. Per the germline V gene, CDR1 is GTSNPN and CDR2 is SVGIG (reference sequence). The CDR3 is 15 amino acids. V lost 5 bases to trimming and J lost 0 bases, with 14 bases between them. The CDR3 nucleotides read TGTGCCTGGCAAGCCGGGTCCCTAGCCAAAAACATTCAGTACTTC. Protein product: CAWQAGSLAKNIQYF.

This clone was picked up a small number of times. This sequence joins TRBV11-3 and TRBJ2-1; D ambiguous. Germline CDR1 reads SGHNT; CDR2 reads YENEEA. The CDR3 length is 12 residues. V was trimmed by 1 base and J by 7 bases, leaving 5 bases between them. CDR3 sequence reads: CASSLGVNEQFF. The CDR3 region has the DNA TGTGCCAGCAGCTTAGGGGTTAATGAGCAGTTCTTC.

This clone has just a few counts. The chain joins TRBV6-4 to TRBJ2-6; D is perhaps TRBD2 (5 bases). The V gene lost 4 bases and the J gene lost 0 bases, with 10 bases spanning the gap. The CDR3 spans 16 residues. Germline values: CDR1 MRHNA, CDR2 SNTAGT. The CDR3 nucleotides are TGTGCCAGCAGTGCTGTCGGGGACTCTGGGGCCAACGTCCTGACTTTC. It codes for CASSAVGDSGANVLTF.

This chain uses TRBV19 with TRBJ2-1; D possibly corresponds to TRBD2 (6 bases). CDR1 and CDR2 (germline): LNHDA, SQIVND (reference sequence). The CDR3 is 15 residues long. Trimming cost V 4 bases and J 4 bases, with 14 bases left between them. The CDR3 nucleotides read TGTGCCAGTAGTAGATTCGCGGGATTTTACAATGAGCAGTTCTTC. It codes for CASSRFAGFYNEQFF. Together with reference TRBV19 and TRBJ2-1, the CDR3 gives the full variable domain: DGGITQSPKYLFRKEGQNVTLSCEQNLNHDAMYWYRQDPGQGLRLIYYSQIVNDFQKGDIAEGYSVSREKKESFPLTVTSAQKNPTAFYLCASSRFAGFYNEQFFGPGTRLTVL.

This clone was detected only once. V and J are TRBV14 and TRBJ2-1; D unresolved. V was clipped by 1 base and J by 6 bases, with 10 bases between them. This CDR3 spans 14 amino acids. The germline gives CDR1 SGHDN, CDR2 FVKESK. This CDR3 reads CASSQVNSRNEQFF. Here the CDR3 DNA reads TGTGCCAGCAGCCAAGTTAACAGCCGCAATGAGCAGTTCTTC.